The next 19 T cell receptor beta chains were all read from a single sample in a study of OX40 agonist ivuxolimab in advanced cancers. The table came from immunoSEQ multiplex PCR; TCRdb's copy has only in-frame clones and leaves some out. The data show 20,000 to 25,000 clones, around 87% seen once. Sequenced here: CD4+ or CD8+ T cells sorted from blood, sampled in a trial of the OX40 agonist ivuxolimab. These receptors came from an adult with an advanced solid tumor such as melanoma, head and neck, liver or kidney cancer.

This chain links TRBV7-2 with TRBJ2-3, with TRBD2 matching over 8 bases. Germline V gene lookup returns CDR1 SGHTA and CDR2 FQGNSA. J was trimmed by 4 bases and V by 1 base; bases with no gene match: 4. This CDR3 comprises 15 residues. The CDR3 sequence is CASSLGGGRADTQYF. The CDR3 nucleotides read TGTGCCAGCAGCTTAGGCGGGGGGCGGGCAGATACGCAGTATTTT.

The chain employs TRBV29-1 and TRBJ2-1; D not certain. Germline-derived CDR1 and CDR2 are SQVTM and ANQGSEA. V was pared by 1 base and J by 1 base, with 17 bases between. This CDR3 has 17 amino acids. The CDR3 coding sequence is TGCAGCGTTGAAGGGGGTATAACCCCTTTATCCTACAATGAGCAGTTCTTC. This gives the protein CSVEGGITPLSYNEQFF.

The chain combines TRBV11-2 with TRBJ2-1, with TRBD1 as a possible D gene (6 bases). The V end was cut by 5 bases, the J end by 3 bases, with 11 bases between. The CDR3 consists of 14 residues. The V gene's germline CDR1 is SGHAT and CDR2 FQNNGV. The CDR3 bases are TGTGCCAGCAGCATCAGGGGAAACTACAATGAGCAGTTCTTC. Translation gives CASSIRGNYNEQFF. Filled out from reference TRBV11-2 and TRBJ2-1, the complete variable domain reads EAGVAQSPRYKIIEKRQSVAFWCNPISGHATLYWYQQILGQGPKLLIQFQNNGVVDDSQLPKDRFSAERLKGVDSTLKIQPAKLEDSAVYLCASSIRGNYNEQFFGPGTRLTVL.

This rearrangement joins TRBV27 to TRBJ2-7; D is possibly TRBD1 (6 bases). CDR3 length: 16 amino acids. The V gene lost 0 bases and the J gene lost 4 bases, with 16 bases spanning the gap. The V gene's germline CDR1 is MNHEY and CDR2 SMNVEV (reference sequence). CDR3 loop: CASSLSRGQIEYEQYF. CDR3 in DNA: TGTGCCAGCAGTTTATCGAGGGGACAAATTGAGTACGAGCAGTACTTC.

This chain uses TRBV7-7 with TRBJ1-4, with D uncertain. Germline V gene lookup returns CDR1 SSHAT and CDR2 FNYEAQ (reference sequence). Trimming removed 4 bases from V and 4 bases from J, with 7 bases in between. This CDR3 contains 13 residues. CDR3 sequence (DNA): TGTGCCAGCAGCTCGAGGTTTAATGAAAAACTGTTTTTT. Translating gives CASSSRFNEKLFF.

This CDR3 is CASTSALGQPQHF. In DNA, the CDR3 is TGTGCCAGCACTTCCGCCCTTGGGCAGCCCCAGCATTTT. This chain connects TRBV27 to TRBJ1-5; D remains unclear. V was shortened by 7 bases and J by 7 bases, with 14 bases between the two germline ends. The CDR3 sequence is 13 residues long. Germline V gene data show CDR1 as MNHEY and CDR2 as SMNVEV (reference sequence).

J is TRBJ2-3 and V is TRBV5-4, with 10 bases aligning to TRBD2. There are 16 residues in the CDR3. The germline CDR1 and CDR2 sequences are SGHNT and YYREEE (reference sequence). The V segment lost 6 bases and the J segment 2 bases; nucleotides outside the gene matches: 9. CDR3 nucleotides: TGTGCCAGCACCGTGGGAGCGGGGGGGCCCACAGATACGCAGTATTTT. Its protein is CASTVGAGGPTDTQYF. Combining the CDR3 with reference TRBV5-4 and TRBJ2-3 gives the whole variable domain ETGVTQSPTHLIKTRGQQVTLRCSSQSGHNTVSWYQQALGQGPQFIFQYYREEENGRGNFPPRFSGLQFPNYSSELNVNALELDDSALYLCASTVGAGGPTDTQYFGPGTRLTVL.

Here the CDR3 reads CASSLDGRVKQFF. CDR3 nucleotide sequence: TGTGCCAGCAGCTTAGATGGCCGGGTCAAGCAGTTCTTC. The chain employs TRBV11-3 and TRBJ2-1; D is unclear. Germline values: CDR1 SGHNT, CDR2 YENEEA. V was cut by 0 bases and J by 11 bases, with 11 bases left in between. The CDR3 is 13 amino acids.

This rearrangement joins TRBV9 to TRBJ2-5; 9 bases match TRBD1. This CDR3 is 16 amino acids long. Trimming took 0 bases from V and 1 from J; bases not matched to a gene: 4. Germline V gene lookup returns CDR1 SGDLS and CDR2 YYNGEE. The CDR3 nucleotides are TGTGCCAGCAGCGTAGACCGGACAGGGGCCCAAGAGACCCAGTACTTC. This encodes CASSVDRTGAQETQYF.

The chain joins TRBV6-1 to TRBJ2-7; TRBD2 agrees at 9 bases. Trimming cost V 6 bases and J 3 bases; bases outside gene matches: 3. Germline CDR1 MNHNS, CDR2 SASEGT. The CDR3 loop spans 13 amino acids. In DNA form, the CDR3 reads TGTGCCAGCAGAGTTAGCGGGGGCTACGAGCAGTACTTC. It is translated as CASRVSGGYEQYF.

The gene calls are TRBV5-4 and TRBJ1-1; D uncertain. Between the trimmed V and J ends, which lost 1 base and 1 base, there was a span of 8 bases. This CDR3 has 14 amino acids. Germline-derived CDR1 and CDR2 are SGHNT and YYREEE (reference sequence). Here the CDR3 reads CASSLSRRNTEAFF. The CDR3, as DNA: TGTGCCAGCAGCTTGTCCAGGAGGAACACTGAAGCTTTCTTT.

This sequence joins TRBV6-1 and TRBJ2-3; a possible D gene is TRBD2 (7 bases). Germline CDR1 reads MNHNS; CDR2 reads SASEGT. This CDR3 region has 16 residues. The V end lost 2 bases, the J end lost 2 bases, and 14 bases lay between the germline ends. The CDR3 here is CASSEWEGGNTDTQYF. CDR3 nucleotide sequence: TGTGCCAGCAGTGAATGGGAGGGGGGGAACACAGATACGCAGTATTTT.

The V gene is TRBV5-6, the J gene TRBJ2-5; D may be TRBD1 (6 bases). The CDR3 loop spans 15 amino acids. The germline V gene has CDR1 SGHDT and CDR2 YYEEEE. Deletions cut 4 bases from V and 1 base from J, with 14 bases between. This chain's CDR3 is CASSSARTVQETQYF. For the CDR3, the DNA is TGTGCCAGCAGCAGTGCTCGGACAGTCCAAGAGACCCAGTACTTC.

This chain connects TRBV5-4 to TRBJ2-7, with TRBD1 identical over 8 bases. Germline values: CDR1 SGHNT, CDR2 YYREEE (reference sequence). V shed 1 base, J shed 5 bases, and the junction held 5 bases outside the gene matches. CDR3 length: 14 residues. The DNA of the CDR3 is TGTGCCAGCAGCTTGACAGGGGGTAAGGACGAGCAGTACTTC. Translation: CASSLTGGKDEQYF. Supplemented by reference TRBV5-4 and TRBJ2-7, the full variable domain reads ETGVTQSPTHLIKTRGQQVTLRCSSQSGHNTVSWYQQALGQGPQFIFQYYREEENGRGNFPPRFSGLQFPNYSSELNVNALELDDSALYLCASSLTGGKDEQYFGPGTRLTVT.

This chain joins TRBV7-6 and TRBJ2-5; weak D call: TRBD1 (6 bases). The CDR3 loop spans 15 amino acids. Germline V gene sequence: CDR1 SGHVS, CDR2 FNYEAQ. Between the trimmed V and J ends, which lost 2 bases and 4 bases, there was a span of 14 bases. The CDR3 loop reads CASSLITGSGETQYF. The CDR3 nucleotides are TGTGCCAGCAGCTTAATTACAGGGTCTGGAGAGACCCAGTACTTC.

The chain joins TRBV15 to TRBJ1-1; D is perhaps TRBD1 (5 bases). This CDR3 has 14 amino acids. Trimming took off 7 bases at V and 4 bases at J, with 16 bases between the two ends. Looked up from germline, CDR1 is LNHNV and CDR2 is YYDKDF (reference sequence). DNA for the CDR3: TGTGCCACCACCCCGGGGGGGGTGCCCACTGAAGCTTTCTTT. Translated: CATTPGGVPTEAFF.

This chain links TRBV7-9 with TRBJ1-1, with D perhaps matching TRBD1 (6 bases). V was cut by 6 bases and J by 1 base, with 6 bases left in between. The CDR3 length is 12 residues. CDR1 and CDR2 (germline): SEHNR, FQNEAQ (reference sequence). The CDR3 protein is CASRTGNTEAFF. The CDR3 coding sequence is TGTGCCAGCAGGACAGGGAACACTGAAGCTTTCTTT. Using reference TRBV7-9 and TRBJ1-1 for the parts outside the CDR3, the full variable domain is DTGVSQNPRHKITKRGQNVTFRCDPISEHNRLYWYRQTLGQGPEFLTYFQNEAQLEKSRLLSDRFSAERPKGSFSTLEIQRTEQGDSAMYLCASRTGNTEAFFGQGTRLTVV.

The rearrangement links TRBV7-8 to TRBJ2-1, with D tentatively TRBD2 (6 bases). The germline V gene has CDR1 SGHVS and CDR2 FQNEAQ. The CDR3 covers 14 residues. Trimming shortened V by 4 bases and J by 5 bases, and 12 bases separated the two germline ends. The CDR3 region is CASSSGPGDNEQFF. Written as DNA, the CDR3 is TGTGCCAGCAGCTCAGGGCCGGGGGACAATGAGCAGTTCTTC.

By its share, this clone is medium-sized. V is TRBV6-4 and J is TRBJ1-1; a possible D gene is TRBD1 (5 bases). In germline, CDR1 is MRHNA, CDR2 SNTAGT. The CDR3 loop spans 14 amino acids. V lost 3 bases to trimming and J lost 0 bases, with 8 bases between them. The CDR3 protein is CASSERGMNTEAFF. The CDR3 region has the DNA TGTGCCAGCAGTGAAAGGGGCATGAACACTGAAGCTTTCTTT.